This TCR beta chain was sequenced in a study of T-cell memory formation after mild COVID-19. It was 5'RACE with constant-segment primers that produced the TCR alpha and TCR beta cDNA libraries, which carried sample barcodes and UMIs. TCRdb itself ran the 5' RACE reads through MiXCR, one entry per CDR3 protein. The data contain fewer than 700,000 distinct CDR3 sequences, less than 25% of them singletons. Findings and caveats of the study: Certain responding clones were present in pre-infection memory, suggesting participation of cross-reactive memory. Clones that contracted clustered mainly in CM and EM if CD4+ and in EMRA if CD8+.

The CDR3 has 11 residues. V was trimmed by 7 bases and J by 7 bases, leaving 10 bases between them. In germline, CDR1 is PRHDT, CDR2 FYEKMQ (reference sequence). Of note for this clonotype: The antigen is unknown.

The receptor was derived from an adult woman who had mild COVID-19 (a few samples of this study predate the infection). Cell type and time point are not known. Sequencing was done on a sample of PBMCs or a T cell subset sorted from them (not recorded which). This sequence joins TRBV13 and TRBJ1-1, with D uncertain. CDR3 bases: TGTGCCAGCACCCCGGGGATTGAAGCTTTCTTT. This gives the protein CASTPGIEAFF.